This T cell receptor beta chain was sequenced during a study of beta chain features in type 1 diabetes (dated by TCRdb to about 2018). As for the study more broadly: Mean age, gender distribution, total cell number and subset yield did not differ between patients and healthy donors. Regulatory and stem cell-like memory subsets were isolated from only 8 patients and roughly eight healthy donors, whereas naive and central memory subsets came from all 30 or so donors. In the study, recently diagnosed type 1 diabetes patients and matched healthy donors were compared on the TCRB repertoires of their sorted circulating CD4+ T cell subsets. Across all samples, some 100,000,000 sorted cells were examined, and cell number per subset correlated strongly with RNA yield.

Comments on this clone: This clone's antigen is unknown. Per-base qualities were not stored, and no clone one base away is much larger.

Looking up the germline V gene yields CDR1 MDHEN and CDR2 SYDVKM. The junction shows trimming of 2 bases on V and 9 bases on J, and the gene matches do not reach 8 bases of it. Measured from the cysteine to the phenylalanine, the CDR3 is 15 residues long. This entry keeps only the CDR3 DNA: 45 bases, framed from base 1. Each donor gave one peripheral blood draw, averaging approximately 0.12 L, which was collected into heparinised tubes. A BD FACSAria II was used to sort naive, central memory, regulatory and stem cell-like memory CD4+ T cells with a panel that included CD45RO, CCR7, CD25, CD127, CD95 and CD27. Every sorted population had a purity above 98%. Right away, PBMCs were isolated by Lymphoprep density gradient centrifugation and were stained directly, with no culture step. So that batch effects would be minimized, each experiment stained and sorted samples in pairs, pairing one healthy donor with one patient.

Results the study describes overall, beyond this receptor: The naive, central memory and regulatory TCRB repertoires appeared to resemble one another more closely among patients than among healthy donors. HLA sub-analyses involved small numbers of individuals, so any influence of HLA type on TCRB rearrangement remained unresolved. Because cDNA rather than genomic DNA was sequenced, highly expressing activated cells could have been over-represented, although no difference in activation and CD3 levels was found between groups. Type 1 diabetes patients showed a moderate but significant shortening of TCRB CDR3 length in all four CD4+ subsets. PCR may preferentially amplify shorter templates, but because patient and control samples were amplified and corrected together, any resulting skew would affect both groups equally. Patients with type 1 diabetes made fewer insertions and deleted more nucleotides at VDJ recombination sites, implying thymic rearrangement abnormalities.

All of the isolated RNA was reverse transcribed with the High Capacity cDNA Reverse Transcription Kit, so expressed TCRB transcripts were sequenced. Deep immunoSEQ sequencing was applied to naive, central memory and regulatory T cell samples, giving an average of about 3.6 million total reads per sample. Sorted cells were lysed in RLT buffer and RNA was extracted with DNase-treated RNeasy Micro or Mini kits, depending on cell number. Each cell subset was processed on its own to prevent cross-contamination, while patient and healthy donor samples were processed together. The immunoSEQ multiplex PCR was used to amplify TCRB sequences from cDNA, generating 87-bp fragments that spanned the CDR3 region. Sequencing of the amplicons was performed on the Illumina HiSeq platform. In the source study's methods: PCR bias was computationally corrected using synthetic template baselines, reads within Hamming distance 2 were collapsed, and singletons that could not be merged were discarded. Reads were aligned to IMGT to assign V, D and J genes, CDR3 length, and insertions or deletions at six rearrangement sites. Within each subset, clonotype counts were normalized to sorted cell number, and only after that were true diversity and Gini coefficients computed with the tcR R package. The overlap coefficient, calculated on TCRB nucleotide sequences, was used to quantify repertoire sharing. Out-of-frame TCRB sequences from naive cells were analyzed as a proxy for the pre-selection repertoire. TCRdb holds this immuneACCESS table with in-frame rearrangements only. Some clones are missing; in checked studies, unresolved V genes explain under half, and the rest has no known cause. V and J calls and clone size are as listed in that table; D and trimming were resolved from the DNA. This sample comprises some 900,000 clones, roughly 17% of them detected only once. 0.023% of the sample rests with the top ten.

This TCR was recovered from a young woman in good health. This sequence uses TRBV28 and TRBJ2-5; a stretch of 11 junction bases matches TRBD2. Sequenced sample: naive CD4+ T cells from blood. This sample's cell subset or site label indicates: true naive CD4+ T cells. The DNA sequence is given as TGTGCCAGCAGTTTACTAGCGGGAGGACCATTGGCCCAGTACTTC. This codes for CASSLLAGGPLAQYF. With all but the CDR3 taken from the reference TRBV28 and TRBJ2-5 genes, the full variable domain is: DVKVTQSSRYLVKRTGEKVFLECVQDMDHENMFWYRQDPGLGLRLIYFSYDVKMKEKGDIPEGYSVSREKKERFSLILESASTNQTSMYLCASSLLAGGPLAQYFGPGTRLLVL.